This T cell receptor (beta chain) appears in the sequencing data of a study of blood T cell repertoires in COVID-19. Across the whole study: COVID-19 samples collected from the United States, Italy and Spain covered acute and convalescent phases. The cDNA or gDNA used as material had been derived from T cells, B-cell-depleted T cells, or PBMCs.

Trimming removed 4 bases from V and 4 bases from J; junction bases left unmatched: 14. This CDR3 comprises 17 residues. The V gene's germline CDR1 is LNHDA and CDR2 SQIVND (reference sequence). How the authors handled the data: Researchers report that nucleated cell counts were estimated from reference gene primer amplification. Profiling relied on immunoSEQ multiplex PCR, and the TCRdb table lists in-frame clones only, not all of them. Clonal size and the V and J genes are those of that table, whereas D and trimming came from the DNA. Of about 120,000 clones detected, roughly 69% appear once; the ten largest clones hold approximately 1.9%.

The genes are TRBV19 and TRBJ1-2, with 8 bases matching TRBD1. The sequencing sample was made of peripheral blood. This TCR derives from a woman in her sixties or seventies with acute or convalescent COVID-19. Here the CDR3 DNA reads TGTGCCAGTAGTACCCTGAGGATTGACAGGGGCAGCTATGGCTACACCTTC. Encoded protein: CASSTLRIDRGSYGYTF.